This TCR beta chain was found in a study of identifying expanded T cells in peripheral blood. Clones were read by immunoSEQ multiplex PCR, and TCRdb kept only the in-frame ones, dropping some. There are approximately 100,000 clones in the sample; 85% to 90% occur only once, and around 15% lies in the top ten. CDR1 is SGDLS and CDR2 is YYNGEE in the germline V gene. Trimming removed 4 bases at V and 10 bases at J, with 12 bases between. There are 12 residues in the CDR3. Points on this clone: Its antigen is not known.

Study-wide findings and caveats: Approximately two-week clone count variance significantly increased as total template count grew.

The TCR was taken from a person aged 18 to 75 in good health. The gene calls are TRBV9 and TRBJ2-1; D is unresolved. Sequencing used blood. CDR3 in amino acids: CASSHLRGEQFF. The CDR3 bases are TGTGCCAGCAGCCACCTTAGAGGCGAGCAGTTCTTC.